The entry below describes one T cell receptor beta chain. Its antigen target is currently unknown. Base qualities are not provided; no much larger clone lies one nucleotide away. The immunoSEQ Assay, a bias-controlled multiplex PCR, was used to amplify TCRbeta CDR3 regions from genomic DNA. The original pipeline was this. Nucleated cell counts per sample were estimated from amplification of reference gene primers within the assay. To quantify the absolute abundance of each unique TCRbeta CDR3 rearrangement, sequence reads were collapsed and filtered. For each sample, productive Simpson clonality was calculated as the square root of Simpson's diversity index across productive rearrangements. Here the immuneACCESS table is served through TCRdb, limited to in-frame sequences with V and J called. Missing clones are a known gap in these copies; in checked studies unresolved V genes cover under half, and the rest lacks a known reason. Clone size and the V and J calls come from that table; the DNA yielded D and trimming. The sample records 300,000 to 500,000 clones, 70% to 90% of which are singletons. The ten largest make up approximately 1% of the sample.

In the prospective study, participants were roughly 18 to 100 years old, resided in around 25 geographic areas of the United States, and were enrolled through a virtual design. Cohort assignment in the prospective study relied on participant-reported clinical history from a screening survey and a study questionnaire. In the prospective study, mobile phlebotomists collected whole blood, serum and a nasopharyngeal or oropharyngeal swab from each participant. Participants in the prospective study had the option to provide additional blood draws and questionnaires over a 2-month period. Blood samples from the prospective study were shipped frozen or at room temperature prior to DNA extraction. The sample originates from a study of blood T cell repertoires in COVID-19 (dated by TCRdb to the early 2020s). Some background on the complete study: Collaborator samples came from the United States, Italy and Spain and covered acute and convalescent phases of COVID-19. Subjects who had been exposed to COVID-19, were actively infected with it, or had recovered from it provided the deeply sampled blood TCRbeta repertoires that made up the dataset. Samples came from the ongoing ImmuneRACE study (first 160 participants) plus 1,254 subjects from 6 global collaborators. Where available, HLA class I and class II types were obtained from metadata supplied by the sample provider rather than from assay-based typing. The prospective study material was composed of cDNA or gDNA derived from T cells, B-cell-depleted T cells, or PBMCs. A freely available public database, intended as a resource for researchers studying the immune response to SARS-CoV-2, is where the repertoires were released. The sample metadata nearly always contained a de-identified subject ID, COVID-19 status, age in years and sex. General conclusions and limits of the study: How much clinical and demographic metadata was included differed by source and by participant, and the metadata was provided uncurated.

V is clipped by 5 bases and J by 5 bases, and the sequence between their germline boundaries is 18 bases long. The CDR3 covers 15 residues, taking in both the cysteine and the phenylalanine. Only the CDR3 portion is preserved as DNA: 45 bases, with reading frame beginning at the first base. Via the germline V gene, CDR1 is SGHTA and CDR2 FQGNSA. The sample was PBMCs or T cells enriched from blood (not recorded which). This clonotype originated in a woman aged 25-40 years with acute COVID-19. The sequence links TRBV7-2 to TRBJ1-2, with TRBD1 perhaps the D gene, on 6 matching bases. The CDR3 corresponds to CASSPQAGASYGYTF. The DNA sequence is TGTGCCAGCAGCCCTCAGGCAGGGGCATCTTATGGCTACACCTTC.